Shown below are 6 T cell receptor beta chains from a single sample sequenced in a study of T cells in Graves' hyperthyroidism and ophthalmopathy. RNA transcripts yielded amplified TCR beta CDR3 regions. During a first-round RT-PCR of the TCR CDR3, the HTBI primer set was used. TCRdb processed the multiplex PCR reads anew with MiXCR; each CDR3 protein has one entry. Of more than 500,000 distinct CDR3 sequences listed, 40% to 55% are singletons. Specimen: peripheral blood or thyroid tissue (not recorded which). The receptors were sampled from an adult woman with Graves' disease, either hyperthyroidism or ophthalmopathy (not recorded which).

This clonotype was seen a handful of times. The chain recombines TRBV10-3 with TRBJ2-1; TRBD1 agrees at 10 bases. Germline lookup yields CDR1 ENHRY and CDR2 SYGVKD. With 9 bases clipped from V and 8 bases from J, the junction kept 7 bases outside the gene matches. This CDR3 is 13 amino acids long. CDR3 loop: CAIRTGGKDEQFF. CDR3 in DNA: TGTGCCATTCGGACAGGGGGTAAGGATGAGCAGTTCTTC.

A remark on this clonotype: Because the CDR3 is missing its conserved closing phenylalanine or tryptophan, this is likely a read error. It is unclear where the CDR3 begins or ends on the DNA, so no DNA is shown, and the CDR3 is as TCRdb lists it. This sequence joins TRBV5-1 and TRBJ1-5; the table's D call, TRBD1, was not checked against the DNA. Germline loops: CDR1 SGHRS, CDR2 YFSETQ. Inclusive of both ends, the CDR3 amounts to 8 amino acids. CDR3: CASSFIGT.

This chain joins TRBV20-1 and TRBJ1-5, with D unresolved. Germline CDR1 DFQATT, CDR2 SNEGSKA (reference sequence). Trimming took 4 bases from V and 2 from J, leaving 6 bases between them. The CDR3 has 12 residues. CDR3 sequence reads: CSATSGNQPQHF. CDR3 DNA: TGCAGTGCTACTAGCGGCAATCAGCCCCAGCATTTT.

As for this clonotype: This may be a read error: a much more frequent sequence differs by one nucleotide. The J gene is TRBJ2-2, the V gene TRBV3-1; D is possibly TRBD2 (6 bases). Per germline, CDR1 LGHDT and CDR2 YNNKEL (reference sequence). V was shortened by 2 bases and J by 6 bases, with 13 bases between the two germline ends. This CDR3 comprises 15 residues. The CDR3 nucleotides read TGTGCCAGCAGCCAATGTAGCGGTGGGGCCGGGGAGCTGTTTTTT. As protein: CASSQCSGGAGELFF. The variable domain in full, completed from reference TRBV3-1 and TRBJ2-2, reads DTAVSQTPKYLVTQMGNDKSIKCEQNLGHDTMYWYKQDSKKFLKIMFSYNNKELIINETVPNRFSPKSPDKAHLNLHINSLELGDSAVYFCASSQCSGGAGELFFGEGSRLTVL.

The chain joins TRBV7-9 to TRBJ2-5; a weak D match, TRBD2 (6 bases). V was trimmed by 5 bases and J by 2 bases, leaving 12 bases between them. The CDR3 is 14 amino acids. Germline V lookup: CDR1 SEHNR, CDR2 FQNEAQ (reference sequence). As DNA, the CDR3 is TGTGCCAGCAGCGACACCGGGGGACAAGAGACCCAGTACTTC. It encodes CASSDTGGQETQYF.

This chain links TRBV7-9 with TRBJ2-5; 7 bases map to TRBD1. J lost 5 bases, V lost 5 bases, and 11 bases had no gene match. The germline gives CDR1 SEHNR, CDR2 FQNEAQ (reference sequence). The length of the CDR3 is 15 residues. The CDR3 here is CASSHKQGTDETQYF. CDR3 bases: TGTGCCAGCAGCCATAAACAGGGGACCGATGAGACCCAGTACTTC. Full variable domain (outside the CDR3, taken from reference TRBV7-9 and TRBJ2-5): DTGVSQNPRHKITKRGQNVTFRCDPISEHNRLYWYRQTLGQGPEFLTYFQNEAQLEKSRLLSDRFSAERPKGSFSTLEIQRTEQGDSAMYLCASSHKQGTDETQYFGPGTRLLVL.